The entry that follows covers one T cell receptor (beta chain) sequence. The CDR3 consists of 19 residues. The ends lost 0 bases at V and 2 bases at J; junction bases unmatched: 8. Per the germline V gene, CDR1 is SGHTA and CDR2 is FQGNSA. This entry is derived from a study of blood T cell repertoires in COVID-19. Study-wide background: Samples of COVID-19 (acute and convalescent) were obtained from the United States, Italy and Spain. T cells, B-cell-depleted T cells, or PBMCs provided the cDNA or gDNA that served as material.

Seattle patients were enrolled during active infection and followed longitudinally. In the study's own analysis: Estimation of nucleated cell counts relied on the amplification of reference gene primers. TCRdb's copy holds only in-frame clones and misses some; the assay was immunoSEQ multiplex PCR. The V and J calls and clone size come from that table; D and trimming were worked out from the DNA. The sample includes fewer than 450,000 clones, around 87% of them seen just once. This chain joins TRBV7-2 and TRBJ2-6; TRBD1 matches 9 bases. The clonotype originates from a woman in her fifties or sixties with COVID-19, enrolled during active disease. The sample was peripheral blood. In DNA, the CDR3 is TGTGCCAGCAGCTTAGCAATCCTCGGGACAGGGACTGGGGCCAACGTCCTGACTTTC. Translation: CASSLAILGTGTGANVLTF.